Included here is one T cell receptor beta chain sequence, with context. From germline, CDR1 is LGHDT and CDR2 YNNKEL (reference sequence). Trimming cost V 4 bases and J 7 bases; bases outside gene matches: 6. The CDR3 is 13 amino acids. This entry comes from a study of blood T cell repertoires in COVID-19. Looking at the study overall: Acute-phase and convalescent COVID-19 samples originated in the United States, Italy and Spain. The analysed material was cDNA or gDNA that came from T cells, B-cell-depleted T cells, or PBMCs.

The data were produced by immunoSEQ multiplex PCR, yet TCRdb's version contains in-frame clones alone and is incomplete. The data contain about 210,000 clones, about 92% of them singletons. This clonotype was sampled from a man aged 25 to 40 with acute or convalescent COVID-19. Sequencing was done on a sample of peripheral blood. The rearrangement uses TRBV3-1 (or the pseudogene TRBV3-2) and TRBJ1-2; the match to TRBD1 covers 7 bases. The CDR3 sequence: CASSRTGSGGYTF. The CDR3 coding sequence is TGTGCCAGCAGCCGGACAGGTTCGGGTGGCTACACCTTC.